Below are 27 T cell receptor beta chains sequenced from a single sample in a study of blood T cell repertoires in COVID-19. Profiled with immunoSEQ multiplex PCR; TCRdb holds only in-frame clones, not every one. The table has 250,000 to 300,000 clones, 80% to 90% seen once. Sequences were obtained from peripheral blood. These receptors all come from a woman in her 70s with acute or convalescent COVID-19.

The chain employs TRBV12-3 or TRBV12-4 and TRBJ1-2; 7 bases fit TRBD1. The ends lost 8 bases at V and 4 bases at J; junction bases unmatched: 4. The CDR3 has 12 amino acids. CDR3 residues: CASSQGGYGYTF. The CDR3 DNA is TGTGCCAGCTCTCAGGGGGGCTATGGCTACACCTTC.

The chain joins TRBV6-6 to TRBJ2-3, with TRBD2 matching 10 bases. V lost 8 bases to trimming and J lost 4 bases; unmatched junction nucleotides: 9. The germline CDR1 and CDR2 sequences are MNHNY and SVGAGI (reference sequence). The CDR3 runs 15 residues. CDR3 in amino acids: CASRRSGGAADTQYF. The CDR3 nucleotides read TGTGCCAGCCGCCGAAGCGGGGGGGCGGCAGATACGCAGTATTTT.

The V gene is TRBV2, the J gene TRBJ1-1, with 7 bases aligning to TRBD1. V dropped 5 bases and J dropped 12; count of bases not matched to a gene: 12. CDR1 and CDR2 (germline): SNHLY, FYNNEI. The CDR3 contains 13 residues. The CDR3 sequence: CASSIRGNTFTFF. The CDR3 DNA is TGTGCCAGCAGTATCAGGGGGAATACATTTACTTTCTTT.

The rearrangement links TRBV6-5 to TRBJ1-2; the D gene is possibly TRBD1 (6 bases). The CDR3 runs to 15 residues. Germline V gene data show CDR1 as MNHEY and CDR2 as SVGAGI. Trimming took 2 bases from V and 1 from J, leaving 11 bases between them. The chain's CDR3 is CASSYAGAGNYGYTF. The CDR3 DNA is TGTGCCAGCAGTTACGCGGGGGCCGGTAACTATGGCTACACCTTC.

Only one count was recorded for this clone. This chain uses TRBV7-9 with TRBJ1-5; 7 nucleotides match TRBD1. CDR1 is SEHNR, CDR2 FQNEAQ, per germline (reference sequence). V dropped 4 bases and J dropped 7; count of bases not matched to a gene: 10. CDR3 length: 15 amino acids. In DNA form, the CDR3 reads TGTGCCAGCAGCTCTTCACAGGGGAAAGTACAGCCCCAGCATTTT. It specifies CASSSSQGKVQPQHF.

The rearrangement joins TRBV29-1 to TRBJ1-4; 7 bases map to TRBD1. V was clipped by 6 bases and J by 8 bases; unmatched bases: 12. Germline values: CDR1 SQVTM, CDR2 ANQGSEA. The CDR3 contains 14 residues. The CDR3 spells CSVRRQGVGEKLFF. The CDR3 coding sequence is TGCAGCGTCAGGCGACAGGGTGTAGGAGAAAAACTGTTTTTT.

The chain uses TRBV5-4 and TRBJ2-5; the match to TRBD1 covers 9 bases. The trim removed 0 bases at V and 5 bases at J, leaving 5 bases unmatched. The CDR3 extends over 15 amino acids. The germline gives CDR1 SGHNT, CDR2 YYREEE (reference sequence). The CDR3 coding sequence is TGTGCCAGCAGCTTGGGGACAGGGGCTCGGGAGACCCAGTACTTC. This codes for CASSLGTGARETQYF.

The chain has TRBV7-2 and TRBJ1-1; 8 positions agree with TRBD1. With 6 bases clipped from V and 1 base from J, the junction kept 7 bases outside the gene matches. The CDR3 is 15 amino acids. CDR1 SGHTA and CDR2 FQGNSA come from the germline V gene. CDR3 DNA: TGTGCCAGCAGTTTCTCAGGGGGCTCGAACACTGAAGCTTTCTTT. It is translated as CASSFSGGSNTEAFF.

The chain uses TRBV6-5 and TRBJ2-7; the match to TRBD1 covers 9 bases. CDR1 MNHEY and CDR2 SVGAGI come from the germline V gene. CDR3 length: 15 amino acids. V was clipped by 6 bases and J by 1 base; unmatched bases: 7. In DNA, the CDR3 is TGTGCCAGCAGACGGGACAGGGATCCGTCCTACGAGCAGTACTTC. Its protein product is CASRRDRDPSYEQYF.

This clone came up a few times. This rearrangement joins TRBV5-6 to TRBJ1-1; the match to TRBD1 covers 7 bases. The junction had 12 bases not matched to a gene; V was cut back by 3 bases and J by 4 bases. The CDR3 runs to 16 residues. CDR1 and CDR2 from the germline V gene are SGHDT and YYEEEE. The CDR3 DNA sequence: TGTGCCAGCAGCTCCGTGGACAGGTCGTACACCACTGAAGCTTTCTTT. Translation gives CASSSVDRSYTTEAFF.

The J gene is TRBJ2-7, the V gene TRBV30, with D possibly being TRBD1 (6 bases). Germline-derived CDR1 and CDR2 are GTSNPN and SVGIG (reference sequence). The CDR3 is 12 amino acids. Trimming pared 3 bases from V and 4 bases from J, leaving 10 bases between. This CDR3 is CAWSQGQYEQYF. The CDR3 DNA follows: TGTGCCTGGAGCCAGGGGCAATACGAGCAGTACTTC.

This clone occurred once. The rearrangement joins TRBV5-1 to TRBJ1-2; TRBD1 agrees at 7 bases. Trimming at V came to 0 bases and at J to 2 bases, leaving 7 bases not matched to a gene. CDR3 length equals 16 residues. CDR1 SGHRS and CDR2 YFSETQ come from the germline V gene. CDR3 protein: CASSLGMTGPNYGYTF. CDR3 nucleotides: TGCGCCAGCAGCTTGGGGATGACAGGGCCCAACTATGGCTACACCTTC.

The V and J genes are TRBV11-3 and TRBJ2-2, with unresolved D. V lost 1 base to trimming and J lost 3 bases, with 6 bases between them. Germline lookup yields CDR1 SGHNT and CDR2 YENEEA. The CDR3 sequence is 14 residues long. CDR3 region: CASSLARDTGELFF. The CDR3, as DNA: TGTGCCAGCAGCTTAGCCCGTGACACCGGGGAGCTGTTTTTT.

This clone was seen a few times. The chain recombines TRBV27 with TRBJ1-5; the match to TRBD1 covers 10 bases. CDR1 and CDR2 (germline): MNHEY, SMNVEV (reference sequence). J lost 4 bases, V lost 6 bases, and 15 bases had no gene match. The CDR3 sequence is 18 residues long. The CDR3 protein is CASSRQGQGNERNQPQHF. CDR3 coding DNA: TGTGCCAGCAGCCGGCAGGGACAGGGGAACGAACGGAATCAGCCCCAGCATTTT.

This clone has more than one count but fewer than ten. The V call is TRBV6-5, the J call TRBJ2-2; possible D gene TRBD2, 5 bases. Germline CDR1 MNHEY, CDR2 SVGAGI. The ends were cut back, 7 bases at V and 7 bases at J, with 16 bases in the middle. The length of the CDR3 is 14 residues. The CDR3 DNA is TGTGCCAGCACCCCCCGGGGTGCGGGCGGGGAGCTGTTTTTT. Translated: CASTPRGAGGELFF.

This clone occurred a few times. The chain couples TRBV2 to TRBJ1-5; D is uncertain. CDR3 length equals 15 residues. V gave up 3 bases and J gave up 6 bases, with 15 bases separating them. CDR1 is SNHLY and CDR2 is FYNNEI in the germline V gene. CDR3 DNA sequence: TGTGCCAGCAGTGAGCGGGCGGCATTCCGTCAGCCCCAGCATTTT. Translated, it gives CASSERAAFRQPQHF. Full variable domain (remainder filled in from reference TRBV2 and TRBJ1-5): EPEVTQTPSHQVTQMGQEVILRCVPISNHLYFYWYRQILGQKVEFLVSFYNNEISEKSEIFDDQFSVERPDGSNFTLKIRSTKLEDSAMYFCASSERAAFRQPQHFGDGTRLSIL.

CDR3 amino acids: CASSFSIPAGSPSDEQYF. In nucleotides, the CDR3 is TGTGCCAGCAGCTTCTCCATACCGGCCGGCTCCCCCAGCGACGAGCAGTACTTC. The chain uses TRBV11-2 and TRBJ2-7; D is ambiguous. Trimming cost V 3 bases and J 5 bases, with 26 bases left between them. Looked up from germline, CDR1 is SGHAT and CDR2 is FQNNGV. The length of the CDR3 is 18 residues.

This chain connects TRBV5-1 to TRBJ1-6, with TRBD1 as a possible D gene (5 bases). The CDR3 has 15 amino acids. Trimming took 0 bases from V and 8 from J, leaving 12 bases between them. Germline loops: CDR1 SGHRS, CDR2 YFSETQ. The CDR3 protein is CASSLGQGQHSPLHF. CDR3 DNA: TGCGCCAGCAGCTTGGGGCAGGGTCAACATTCACCCCTCCACTTT.

This clone was detected a few times. This sequence joins TRBV19 and TRBJ1-1; possibly TRBD1 for D (6 bases). The CDR3 has 13 amino acids. Germline V gene lookup returns CDR1 LNHDA and CDR2 SQIVND (reference sequence). Trimming removed 7 bases from V and 8 bases from J, with 17 bases in between. CDR3 nucleotides: TGTGCCAGTACTGTCACACAGGGAGCCGAAGCTTTCTTT. It encodes CASTVTQGAEAFF.

The genes are TRBV7-9 and TRBJ1-4, with D possibly being TRBD1 (5 bases). Trimming removed 6 bases at V and 6 bases at J, with 20 bases between. The CDR3 has 16 residues. Germline V gene sequence: CDR1 SEHNR, CDR2 FQNEAQ (reference sequence). DNA of the CDR3: TGTGCCAGCAGGGAAACCGGGGGAAAGAAATATGAAAAACTGTTTTTT. Translation gives CASRETGGKKYEKLFF.

V is TRBV19 and J is TRBJ1-1; D perhaps matches TRBD1 (6 bases). The CDR3 spans 14 residues. Germline values: CDR1 LNHDA, CDR2 SQIVND (reference sequence). The V end was cut by 10 bases, the J end by 1 base, with 16 bases between. The CDR3 sequence is CATKLGTTNTEAFF. The CDR3 DNA reads TGTGCCACTAAACTTGGGACAACGAACACTGAAGCTTTCTTT.

CDR3 sequence reads: CASSLGPTELYNEQFF. CDR3 DNA: TGTGCCAGCAGCTTAGGCCCAACAGAACTTTACAATGAGCAGTTCTTC. V usage is TRBV13 and J usage is TRBJ2-1; D gene uncertain. Germline assignment: CDR1 PRHDT and CDR2 FYEKMQ (reference sequence). The CDR3 runs 16 residues. V lost 0 bases, J lost 4 bases, and 13 bases lay in between.

The chain is built from TRBV6-6 and TRBJ1-2; TRBD1 matches at 8 bases. Germline-derived CDR1 and CDR2 are MNHNY and SVGAGI (reference sequence). V shed 4 bases, J shed 6 bases, and the junction held 1 base outside the gene matches. The CDR3 extends over 12 amino acids. The CDR3 reads CASSWTGNGYTF. DNA of the CDR3: TGTGCCAGCAGTTGGACAGGGAATGGCTACACCTTC.

The chain recombines TRBV7-8 with TRBJ1-1; 8 bases align to TRBD1. The length of the CDR3 is 15 residues. The germline V gene has CDR1 SGHVS and CDR2 FQNEAQ. V lost 3 bases, J lost 0 bases, and 3 bases stayed unmatched. DNA for the CDR3: TGTGCCAGCAGCTTGGGACAGGCCATGAACACTGAAGCTTTCTTT. Its protein is CASSLGQAMNTEAFF.

V is TRBV6-2 or TRBV6-3 and J is TRBJ2-3, with a tentative D call TRBD1 (5 bases). Germline CDR1 is MNHEY and CDR2 is SVGEGT. V gave up 4 bases and J gave up 11 bases, with 10 bases separating them. The CDR3 contains 11 residues. CDR3 DNA sequence: TGTGCCAGCAGTTTATCGGACAAGCAGTATTTT. Translated, it gives CASSLSDKQYF.

This rearrangement joins TRBV2 to TRBJ2-7; D remains ambiguous. The CDR3 loop spans 11 amino acids. V was cut by 3 bases and J by 3 bases, with 3 bases left in between. Germline V gene lookup returns CDR1 SNHLY and CDR2 FYNNEI. Here the CDR3 reads CASSDGYEQYF. In nucleotides, the CDR3 is TGTGCCAGCAGTGACGGCTACGAGCAGTACTTC.

CDR3 sequence: CASSLRGLAGGSTDTQYF. As DNA, the CDR3 is TGTGCCAGCAGCCTTCGAGGACTAGCGGGGGGTAGCACAGATACGCAGTATTTT. V usage is TRBV3-1 (or the pseudogene TRBV3-2) and J usage is TRBJ2-3; 14 positions agree with TRBD2. V lost 4 bases and J lost 0; bases outside the gene matches: 6. The CDR3 contains 18 residues. CDR1 is LGHDT, CDR2 YNNKEL, per germline (reference sequence).